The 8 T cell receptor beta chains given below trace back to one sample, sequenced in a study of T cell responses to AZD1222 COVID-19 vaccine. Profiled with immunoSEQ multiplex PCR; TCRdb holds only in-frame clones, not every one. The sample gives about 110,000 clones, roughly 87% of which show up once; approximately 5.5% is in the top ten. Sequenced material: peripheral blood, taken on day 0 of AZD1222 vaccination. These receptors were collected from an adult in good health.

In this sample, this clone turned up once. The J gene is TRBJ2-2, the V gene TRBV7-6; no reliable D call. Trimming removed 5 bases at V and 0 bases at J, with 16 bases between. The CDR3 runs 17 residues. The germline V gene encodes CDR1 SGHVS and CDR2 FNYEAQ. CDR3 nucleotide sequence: TGTGCCAGCAGCCTTCGGCAGCGCCCTCCGAACACCGGGGAGCTGTTTTTT. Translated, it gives CASSLRQRPPNTGELFF.

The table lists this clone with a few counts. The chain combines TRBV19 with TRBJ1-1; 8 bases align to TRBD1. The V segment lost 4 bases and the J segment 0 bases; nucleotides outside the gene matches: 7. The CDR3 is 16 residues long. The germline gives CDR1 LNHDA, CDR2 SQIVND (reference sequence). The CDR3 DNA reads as TGTGCCAGTAGTACCAGGGGGCGCGTCATGAACACTGAAGCTTTCTTT. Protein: CASSTRGRVMNTEAFF. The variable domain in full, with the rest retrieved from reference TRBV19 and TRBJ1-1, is DGGITQSPKYLFRKEGQNVTLSCEQNLNHDAMYWYRQDPGQGLRLIYYSQIVNDFQKGDIAEGYSVSREKKESFPLTVTSAQKNPTAFYLCASSTRGRVMNTEAFFGQGTRLTVV.

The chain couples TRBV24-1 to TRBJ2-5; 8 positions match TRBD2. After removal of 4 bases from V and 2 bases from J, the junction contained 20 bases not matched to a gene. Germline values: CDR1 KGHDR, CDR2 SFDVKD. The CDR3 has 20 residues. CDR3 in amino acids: CATSELPGRGVPSSQETQYF. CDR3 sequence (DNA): TGTGCCACCAGTGAGTTACCCGGGAGGGGGGTACCTTCCTCTCAAGAGACCCAGTACTTC.

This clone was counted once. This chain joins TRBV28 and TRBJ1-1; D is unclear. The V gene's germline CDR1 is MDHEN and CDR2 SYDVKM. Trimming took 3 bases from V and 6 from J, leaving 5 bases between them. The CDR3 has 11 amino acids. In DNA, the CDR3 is TGTGCCAGCAGTTTTGGAGCTGAAGCTTTCTTT. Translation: CASSFGAEAFF.

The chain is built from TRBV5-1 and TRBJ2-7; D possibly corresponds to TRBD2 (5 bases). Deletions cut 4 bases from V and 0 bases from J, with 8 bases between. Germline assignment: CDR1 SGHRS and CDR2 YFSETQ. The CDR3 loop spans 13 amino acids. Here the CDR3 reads CASSPADSYEQYF. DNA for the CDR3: TGCGCCAGCAGCCCAGCGGACTCCTACGAGCAGTACTTC.

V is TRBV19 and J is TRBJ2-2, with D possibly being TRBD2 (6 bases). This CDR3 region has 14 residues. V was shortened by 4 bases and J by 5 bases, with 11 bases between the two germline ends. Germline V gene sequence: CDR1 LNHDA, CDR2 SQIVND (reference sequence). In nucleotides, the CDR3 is TGTGCCAGTAGTAATCCGGGACTTACCGGGGAGCTGTTTTTT. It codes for CASSNPGLTGELFF.

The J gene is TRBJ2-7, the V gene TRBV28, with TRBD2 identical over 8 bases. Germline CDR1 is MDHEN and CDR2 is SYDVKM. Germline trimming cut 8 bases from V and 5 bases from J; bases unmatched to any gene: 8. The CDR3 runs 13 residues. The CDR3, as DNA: TGTGCCAGCTCGGGACTAGAGACCGACGAGCAGTACTTC. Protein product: CASSGLETDEQYF.

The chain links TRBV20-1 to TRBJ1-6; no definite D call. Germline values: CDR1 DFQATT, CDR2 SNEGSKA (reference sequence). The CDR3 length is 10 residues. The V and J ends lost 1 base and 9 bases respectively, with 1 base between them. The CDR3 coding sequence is TGCAGTGCTAGAGCTTCACCCCTCCACTTT. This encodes CSARASPLHF.